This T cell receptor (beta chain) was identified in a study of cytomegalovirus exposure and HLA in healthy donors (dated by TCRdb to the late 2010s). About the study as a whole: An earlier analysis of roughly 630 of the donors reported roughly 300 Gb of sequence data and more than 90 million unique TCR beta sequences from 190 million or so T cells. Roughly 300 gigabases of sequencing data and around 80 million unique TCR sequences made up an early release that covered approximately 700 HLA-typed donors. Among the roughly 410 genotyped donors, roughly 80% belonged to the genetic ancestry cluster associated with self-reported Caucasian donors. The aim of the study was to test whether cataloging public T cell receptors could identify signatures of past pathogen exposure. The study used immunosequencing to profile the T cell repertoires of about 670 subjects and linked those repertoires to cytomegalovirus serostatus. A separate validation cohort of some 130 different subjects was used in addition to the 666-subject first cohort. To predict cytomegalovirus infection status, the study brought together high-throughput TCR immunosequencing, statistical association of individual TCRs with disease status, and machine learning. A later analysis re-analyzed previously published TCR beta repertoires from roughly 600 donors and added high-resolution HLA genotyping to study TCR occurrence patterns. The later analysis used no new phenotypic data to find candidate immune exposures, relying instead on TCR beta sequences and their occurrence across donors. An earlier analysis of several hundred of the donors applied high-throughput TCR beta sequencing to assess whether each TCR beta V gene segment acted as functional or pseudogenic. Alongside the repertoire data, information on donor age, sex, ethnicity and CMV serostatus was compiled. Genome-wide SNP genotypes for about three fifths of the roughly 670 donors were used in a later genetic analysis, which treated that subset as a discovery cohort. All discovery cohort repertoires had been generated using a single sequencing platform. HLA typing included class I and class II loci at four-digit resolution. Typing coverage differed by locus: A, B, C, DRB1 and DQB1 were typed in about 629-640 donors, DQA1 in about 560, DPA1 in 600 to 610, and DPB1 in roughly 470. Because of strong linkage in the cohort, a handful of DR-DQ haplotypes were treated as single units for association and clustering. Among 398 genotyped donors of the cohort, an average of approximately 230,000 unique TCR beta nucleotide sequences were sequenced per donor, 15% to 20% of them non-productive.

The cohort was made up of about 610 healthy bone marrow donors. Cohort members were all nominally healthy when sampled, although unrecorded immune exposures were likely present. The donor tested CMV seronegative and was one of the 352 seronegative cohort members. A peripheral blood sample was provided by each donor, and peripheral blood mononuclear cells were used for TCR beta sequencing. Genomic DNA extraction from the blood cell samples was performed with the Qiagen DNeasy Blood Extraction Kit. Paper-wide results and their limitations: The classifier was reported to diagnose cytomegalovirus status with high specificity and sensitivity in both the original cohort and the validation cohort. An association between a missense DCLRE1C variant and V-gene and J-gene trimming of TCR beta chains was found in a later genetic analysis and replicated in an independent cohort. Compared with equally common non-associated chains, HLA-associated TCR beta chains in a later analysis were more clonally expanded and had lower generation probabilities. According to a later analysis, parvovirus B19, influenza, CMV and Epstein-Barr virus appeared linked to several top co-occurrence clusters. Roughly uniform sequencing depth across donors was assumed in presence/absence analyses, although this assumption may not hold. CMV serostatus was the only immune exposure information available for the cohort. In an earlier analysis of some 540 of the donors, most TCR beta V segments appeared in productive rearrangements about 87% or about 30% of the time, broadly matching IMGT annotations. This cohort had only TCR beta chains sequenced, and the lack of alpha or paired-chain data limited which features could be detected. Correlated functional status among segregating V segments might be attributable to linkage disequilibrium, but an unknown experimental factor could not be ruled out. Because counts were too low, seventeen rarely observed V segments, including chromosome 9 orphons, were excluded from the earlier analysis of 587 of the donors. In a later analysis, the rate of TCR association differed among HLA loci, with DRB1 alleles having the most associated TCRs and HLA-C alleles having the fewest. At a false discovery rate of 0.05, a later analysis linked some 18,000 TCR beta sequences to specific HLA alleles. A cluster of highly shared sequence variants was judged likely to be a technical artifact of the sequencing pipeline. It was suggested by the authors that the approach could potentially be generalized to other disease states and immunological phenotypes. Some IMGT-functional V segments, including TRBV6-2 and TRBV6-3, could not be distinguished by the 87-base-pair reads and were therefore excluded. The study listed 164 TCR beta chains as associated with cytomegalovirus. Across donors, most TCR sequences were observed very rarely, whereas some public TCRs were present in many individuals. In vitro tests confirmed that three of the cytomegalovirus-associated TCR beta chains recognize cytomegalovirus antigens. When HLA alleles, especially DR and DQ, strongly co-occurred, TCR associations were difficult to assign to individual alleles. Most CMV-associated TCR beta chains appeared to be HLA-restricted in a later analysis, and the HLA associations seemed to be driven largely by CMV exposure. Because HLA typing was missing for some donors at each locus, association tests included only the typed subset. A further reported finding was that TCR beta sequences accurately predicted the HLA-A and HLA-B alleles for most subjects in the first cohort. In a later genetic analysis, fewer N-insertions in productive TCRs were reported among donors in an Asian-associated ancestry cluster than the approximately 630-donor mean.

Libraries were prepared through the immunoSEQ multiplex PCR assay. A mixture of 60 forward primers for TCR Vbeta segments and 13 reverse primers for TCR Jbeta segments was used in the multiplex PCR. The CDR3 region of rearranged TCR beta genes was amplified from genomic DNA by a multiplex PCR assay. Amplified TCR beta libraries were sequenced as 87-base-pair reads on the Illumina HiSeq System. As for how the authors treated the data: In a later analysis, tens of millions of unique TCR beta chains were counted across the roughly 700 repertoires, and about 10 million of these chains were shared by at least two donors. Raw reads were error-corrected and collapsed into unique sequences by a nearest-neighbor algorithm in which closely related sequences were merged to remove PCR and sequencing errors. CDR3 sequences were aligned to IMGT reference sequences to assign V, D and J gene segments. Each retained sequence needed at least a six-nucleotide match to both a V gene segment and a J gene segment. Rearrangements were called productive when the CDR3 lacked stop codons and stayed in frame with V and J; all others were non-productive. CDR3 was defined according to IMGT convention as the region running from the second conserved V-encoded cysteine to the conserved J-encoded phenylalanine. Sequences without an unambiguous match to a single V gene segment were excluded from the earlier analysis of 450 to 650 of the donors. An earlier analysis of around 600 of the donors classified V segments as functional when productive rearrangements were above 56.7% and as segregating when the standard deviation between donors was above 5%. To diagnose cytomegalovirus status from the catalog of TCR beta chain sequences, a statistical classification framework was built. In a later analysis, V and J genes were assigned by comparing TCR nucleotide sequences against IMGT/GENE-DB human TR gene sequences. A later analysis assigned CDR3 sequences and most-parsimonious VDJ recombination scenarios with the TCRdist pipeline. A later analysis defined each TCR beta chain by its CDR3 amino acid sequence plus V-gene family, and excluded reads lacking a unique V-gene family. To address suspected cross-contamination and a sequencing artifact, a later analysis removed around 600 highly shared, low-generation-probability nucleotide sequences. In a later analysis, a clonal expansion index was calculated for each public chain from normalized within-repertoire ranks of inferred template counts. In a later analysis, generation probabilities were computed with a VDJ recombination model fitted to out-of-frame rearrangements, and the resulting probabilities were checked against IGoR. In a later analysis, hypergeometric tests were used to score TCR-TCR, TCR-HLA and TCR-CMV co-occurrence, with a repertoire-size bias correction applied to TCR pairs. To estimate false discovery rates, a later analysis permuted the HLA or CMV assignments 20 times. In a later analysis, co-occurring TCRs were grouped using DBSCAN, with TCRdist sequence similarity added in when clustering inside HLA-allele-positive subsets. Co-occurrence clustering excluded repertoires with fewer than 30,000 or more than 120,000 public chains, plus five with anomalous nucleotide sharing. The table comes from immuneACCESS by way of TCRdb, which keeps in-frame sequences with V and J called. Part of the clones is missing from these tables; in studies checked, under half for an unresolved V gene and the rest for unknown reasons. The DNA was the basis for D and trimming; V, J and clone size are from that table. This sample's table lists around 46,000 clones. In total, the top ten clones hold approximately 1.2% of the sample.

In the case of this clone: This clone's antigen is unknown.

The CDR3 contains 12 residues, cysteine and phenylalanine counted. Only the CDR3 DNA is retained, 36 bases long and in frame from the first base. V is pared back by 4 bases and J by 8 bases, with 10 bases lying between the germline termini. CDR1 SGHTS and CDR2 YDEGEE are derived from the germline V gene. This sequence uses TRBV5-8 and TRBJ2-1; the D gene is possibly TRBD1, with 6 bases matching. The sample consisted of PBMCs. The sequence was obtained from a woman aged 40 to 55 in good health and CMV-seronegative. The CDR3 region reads CASSLQGYEQFF. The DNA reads TGTGCCAGCAGCCTGCAGGGGTATGAGCAGTTCTTC.